The 5 T cell receptor beta chains reported below all come from one sample, sequenced in a study. Generated by immunoSEQ multiplex PCR, the TCRdb table keeps only in-frame clones and is missing some. The data hold about 68,000 clones, with roughly 93% observed a single time. The material sequenced was PBMCs. The receptor set was obtained from a middle-aged man with rheumatoid arthritis.

The chain couples TRBV6-1 to TRBJ2-7; the match to TRBD1 covers 8 bases. The CDR3 is made up of 14 amino acids. Germline values: CDR1 MNHNS, CDR2 SASEGT. The J segment lost 4 bases and the V segment lost 2 bases, leaving 4 bases of the junction unmatched. CDR3 in DNA: TGTGCCAGCAGTGAAATCGGACAGGGATACGAGCAGTACTTC. As protein: CASSEIGQGYEQYF.

This chain connects TRBV27 to TRBJ1-1; TRBD1 is a possible D gene (5 bases). This CDR3 is built from 14 residues. CDR1 is MNHEY, CDR2 SMNVEV, per germline (reference sequence). V lost 0 bases and J lost 6, with 11 bases in between. The CDR3 bases are TGTGCCAGCAGTTTATCGATAAGGGGTTCTGAAGCTTTCTTT. This encodes CASSLSIRGSEAFF.

The chain couples TRBV7-3 to TRBJ1-5; D gene unclear. CDR1 and CDR2 from the germline V gene are SGHTA and FQGTGA. The V gene lost 5 bases and the J gene lost 3 bases, with 8 bases spanning the gap. CDR3 length equals 13 residues. The CDR3 sequence is CASSRHHNQPQHF. The CDR3 region has the DNA TGTGCCAGCAGCAGGCACCACAATCAGCCCCAGCATTTT.

The chain is built from TRBV2 and TRBJ1-2, with 9 bases that match TRBD1. This CDR3 region has 13 residues. CDR1 and CDR2 from the germline V gene are SNHLY and FYNNEI. J gave up 6 bases and V 6 bases, and 5 bases lay outside the gene matches. CDR3 sequence reads: CASSEQGADGYTF. As DNA, the CDR3 is TGTGCCAGCAGCGAACAGGGGGCGGATGGCTACACCTTC.

This chain connects TRBV2 to TRBJ2-1; TRBD2 agrees at 10 bases. CDR1 and CDR2 (germline): SNHLY, FYNNEI. V dropped 7 bases and J dropped 6; count of bases not matched to a gene: 6. The CDR3 totals 14 residues. CDR3 region: CASTGTSVPNEQFF. CDR3 nucleotides: TGTGCCAGCACCGGGACTAGCGTTCCCAATGAGCAGTTCTTC. The full variable domain, completed using reference TRBV2 and TRBJ2-1, is EPEVTQTPSHQVTQMGQEVILRCVPISNHLYFYWYRQILGQKVEFLVSFYNNEISEKSEIFDDQFSVERPDGSNFTLKIRSTKLEDSAMYFCASTGTSVPNEQFFGPGTRLTVL.